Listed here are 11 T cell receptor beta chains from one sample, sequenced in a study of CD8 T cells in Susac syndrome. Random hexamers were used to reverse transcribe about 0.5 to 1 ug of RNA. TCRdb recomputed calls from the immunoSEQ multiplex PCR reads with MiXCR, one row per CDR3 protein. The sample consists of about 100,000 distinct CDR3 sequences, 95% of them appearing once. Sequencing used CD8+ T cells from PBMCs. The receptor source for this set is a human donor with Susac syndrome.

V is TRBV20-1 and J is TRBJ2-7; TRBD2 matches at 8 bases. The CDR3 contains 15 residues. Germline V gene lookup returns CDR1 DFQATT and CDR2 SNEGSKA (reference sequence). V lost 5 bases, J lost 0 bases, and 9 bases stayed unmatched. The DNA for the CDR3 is TGCAGTGCTCGGGGGGGTTGGGGGGACTCCTACGAGCAGTACTTC. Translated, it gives CSARGGWGDSYEQYF.

The CDR3: CASSQTVGGGLYGYTF. CDR3 DNA sequence: TGTGCCAGCAGCCAAACGGTCGGGGGAGGGCTTTATGGCTACACCTTC. The J gene is TRBJ1-2, the V gene TRBV13; the D gene is possibly TRBD1 (5 bases). The CDR3 length is 16 residues. V lost 5 bases and J lost 5, with 21 bases in between. Germline V gene lookup returns CDR1 PRHDT and CDR2 FYEKMQ (reference sequence).

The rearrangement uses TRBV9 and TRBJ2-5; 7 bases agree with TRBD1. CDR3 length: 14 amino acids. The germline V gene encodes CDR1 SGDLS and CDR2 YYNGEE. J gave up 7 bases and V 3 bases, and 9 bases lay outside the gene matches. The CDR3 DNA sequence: TGTGCCAGCAGCGGGACAGGCCCGGTGGGGACCCAGTACTTC. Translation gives CASSGTGPVGTQYF.

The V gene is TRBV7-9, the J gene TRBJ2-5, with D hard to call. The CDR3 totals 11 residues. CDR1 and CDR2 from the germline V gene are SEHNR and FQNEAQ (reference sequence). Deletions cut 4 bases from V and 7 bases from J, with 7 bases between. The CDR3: CASSSRGTQYF. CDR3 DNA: TGTGCCAGCAGCTCAAGAGGGACCCAGTACTTC.

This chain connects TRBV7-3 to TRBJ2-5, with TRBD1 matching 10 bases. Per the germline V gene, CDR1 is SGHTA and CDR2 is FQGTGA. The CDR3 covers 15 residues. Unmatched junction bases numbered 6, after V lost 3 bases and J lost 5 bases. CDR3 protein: CASSLTGGDGETQYF. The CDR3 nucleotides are TGTGCCAGCAGCTTGACAGGGGGCGATGGCGAGACCCAGTACTTC. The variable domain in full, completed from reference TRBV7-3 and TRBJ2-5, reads GAGVSQTPSNKVTEKGKYVELRCDPISGHTALYWYRQSLGQGPEFLIYFQGTGAADDSGLPNDRFFAVRPEGSVSTLKIQRTERGDSAVYLCASSLTGGDGETQYFGPGTRLLVL.

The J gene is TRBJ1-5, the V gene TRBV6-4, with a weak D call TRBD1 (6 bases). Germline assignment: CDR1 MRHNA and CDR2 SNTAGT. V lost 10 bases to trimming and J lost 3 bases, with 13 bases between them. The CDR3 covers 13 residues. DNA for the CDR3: TGTGCCACCGCACAGGGCTCCAATCAGCCCCAGCATTTT. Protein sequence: CATAQGSNQPQHF.

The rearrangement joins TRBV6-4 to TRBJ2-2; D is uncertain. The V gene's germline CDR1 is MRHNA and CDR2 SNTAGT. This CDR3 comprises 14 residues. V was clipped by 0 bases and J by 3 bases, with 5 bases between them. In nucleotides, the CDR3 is TGTGCCAGCAGTGACTCAACACACACCGGGGAGCTGTTTTTT. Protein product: CASSDSTHTGELFF.

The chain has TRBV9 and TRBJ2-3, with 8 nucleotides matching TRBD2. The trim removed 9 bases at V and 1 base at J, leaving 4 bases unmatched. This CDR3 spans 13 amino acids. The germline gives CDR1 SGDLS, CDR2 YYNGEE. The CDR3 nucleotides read TGTGCCACCGGGGGGGCTCGCACAGATACGCAGTATTTT. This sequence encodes CATGGARTDTQYF.

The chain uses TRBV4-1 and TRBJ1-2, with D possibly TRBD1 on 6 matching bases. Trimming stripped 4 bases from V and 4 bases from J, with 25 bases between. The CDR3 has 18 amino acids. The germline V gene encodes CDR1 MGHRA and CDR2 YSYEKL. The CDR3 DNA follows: TGCGCCAGCAGCCCAACACCCGCCGGGACAAGTTTTGGCTATGGCTACACCTTC. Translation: CASSPTPAGTSFGYGYTF.

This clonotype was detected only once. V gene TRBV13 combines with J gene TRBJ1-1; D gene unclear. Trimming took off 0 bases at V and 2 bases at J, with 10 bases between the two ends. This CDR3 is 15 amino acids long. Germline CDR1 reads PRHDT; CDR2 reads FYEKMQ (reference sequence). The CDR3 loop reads CASSLGRNTNTEAFF. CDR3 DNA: TGTGCCAGCAGCTTAGGCCGAAACACTAACACTGAAGCTTTCTTT.

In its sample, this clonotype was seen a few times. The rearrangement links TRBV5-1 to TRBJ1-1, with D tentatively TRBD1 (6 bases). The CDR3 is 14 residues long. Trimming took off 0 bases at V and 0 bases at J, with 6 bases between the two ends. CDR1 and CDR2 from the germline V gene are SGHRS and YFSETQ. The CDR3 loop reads CASSLGGLNTEAFF. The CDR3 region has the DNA TGCGCCAGCAGCTTGGGGGGGCTGAACACTGAAGCTTTCTTT.